This paragraph reports one T cell receptor beta chain. Germline V gives CDR1 SGHRS, CDR2 YFSETQ. V lost 0 bases to trimming and J lost 1 base; unmatched junction nucleotides: 3. The CDR3 contains 16 residues. This entry is derived from a study of blood T cell repertoires in COVID-19. Study in general: The United States, Italy and Spain supplied acute and convalescent COVID-19 samples.

Assay used: immunoSEQ multiplex PCR; TCRdb lists only in-frame clones, some missing. The repertoire includes over 150,000 clones, roughly 83% of them detected once, and roughly 3.2% sits in the top ten. Participants were aged about 18 to 100 years from about 25 US areas. The sample taken for sequencing was PBMCs or T cells enriched from blood (not recorded which). The TCR originated in a woman aged 30 to 39 who had recovered from COVID-19. The V gene is TRBV5-1, the J gene TRBJ2-5, with TRBD2 matching 10 bases. The CDR3 DNA reads TGCGCCAGCAGCTTGGGAGCGGGAGGGCCCCAAGAGACCCAGTACTTC. This sequence encodes CASSLGAGGPQETQYF.